The T cell receptor (beta chain) described here comes from a study of blood T cell repertoires in COVID-19. Germline CDR1 and CDR2: SGHNT and YYREEE (reference sequence). This CDR3 comprises 15 residues. After removal of 3 bases from V and 5 bases from J, the junction contained 7 bases not matched to a gene. The data were produced by immunoSEQ multiplex PCR, yet TCRdb's version contains in-frame clones alone and is incomplete. Of roughly 29,000 clones detected, about 90% appear once; the ten largest clones hold 3.5%. The TCR originated in a human donor in a cohort sampled during active COVID-19. Sequencing input: peripheral blood. The V gene is TRBV5-4, the J gene TRBJ2-5; 10 bases agree with TRBD1. As DNA, the CDR3 is TGTGCCAGCAGCTCGGGACAGGGGTTCGATGAGACCCAGTACTTC. Its protein is CASSSGQGFDETQYF.